The 17 T cell receptor beta chains listed next were all sequenced from one sample in a study of spatial heterogeneity in lung cancer. TCRdb re-called the 5' RACE reads through MiXCR, storing one row per CDR3 protein. The repertoire holds a few thousand distinct CDR3 sequences, with almost 8% as singletons. Time point reported: sample taken at primary tumor resection. The material was normal lung tissue next to the tumor, obtained at surgery. These receptors all come from a male donor with early-stage non-small cell lung cancer.

This clonotype was counted at least ten times. The V call is TRBV6-5, the J call TRBJ2-3; no clear D gene. V lost 2 bases to trimming and J lost 3 bases, with 12 bases between them. This CDR3 has 15 residues. CDR1 and CDR2 (germline): MNHEY, SVGAGI. CDR3 residues: CASSYRPERTDTQYF. The CDR3 bases are TGTGCCAGCAGTTACCGCCCTGAGAGAACAGATACGCAGTATTTT.

Sample share makes this clonotype medium-sized (0.01 to 0.1%). The J gene is TRBJ1-5, the V gene TRBV19; 9 bases are shared with TRBD1. Germline V gene data show CDR1 as LNHDA and CDR2 as SQIVND (reference sequence). This CDR3 is 14 amino acids long. V was pared by 5 bases and J by 5 bases, with 4 bases of the junction left unmatched. CDR3 residues: CASSGGQGDQPQHF. Here the CDR3 DNA reads TGTGCCAGTAGTGGGGGACAGGGAGATCAGCCCCAGCATTTT. Supplemented by reference TRBV19 and TRBJ1-5, the full variable domain reads DGGITQSPKYLFRKEGQNVTLSCEQNLNHDAMYWYRQDPGQGLRLIYYSQIVNDFQKGDIAEGYSVSREKKESFPLTVTSAQKNPTAFYLCASSGGQGDQPQHFGDGTRLSIL.

In its sample, this clonotype is medium-sized. V gene TRBV5-6 combines with J gene TRBJ1-2; D ambiguous. Germline V CDR1 and CDR2: SGHDT, YYEEEE. The CDR3 consists of 13 residues. Between the trimmed V and J ends, which lost 0 bases and 7 bases, there was a span of 10 bases. The CDR3 DNA follows: TGTGCCAGCAGCTTGGAAGGGTTTCTTGGCTACACCTTC. The encoded protein is CASSLEGFLGYTF.

This clonotype ranks as medium-sized. This chain uses TRBV5-6 with TRBJ1-5; D unclear. In germline, CDR1 is SGHDT, CDR2 YYEEEE. Trimming removed 1 base at V and 3 bases at J, with 14 bases between. The CDR3 is 16 residues long. CDR3 coding DNA: TGTGCCAGCAGCTTGTTTCGGGTTTTAGCCAATCAGCCCCAGCATTTT. It translates to CASSLFRVLANQPQHF. Filled out from reference TRBV5-6 and TRBJ1-5, the complete variable domain reads DAGVTQSPTHLIKTRGQQVTLRCSPKSGHDTVSWYQQALGQGPQFIFQYYEEEERQRGNFPDRFSGHQFPNYSSELNVNALLLGDSALYLCASSLFRVLANQPQHFGDGTRLSIL.

The V and J genes are TRBV11-3 and TRBJ1-1; no clear D gene. In germline, CDR1 is SGHNT, CDR2 YENEEA. V was cut by 1 base and J by 1 base, with 4 bases left in between. CDR3 length: 13 amino acids. The CDR3 protein is CASSLARNTEAFF. Written as DNA, the CDR3 is TGTGCCAGCAGCTTAGCGAGGAACACTGAAGCTTTCTTT. Based on the CDR3 plus reference TRBV11-3 and TRBJ1-1, the full variable domain is EAGVVQSPRYKIIEKKQPVAFWCNPISGHNTLYWYLQNLGQGPELLIRYENEEAVDDSQLPKDRFSAERLKGVDSTLKIQPAELGDSAVYLCASSLARNTEAFFGQGTRLTVV.

This clonotype was counted only a few times. The V gene is TRBV18, the J gene TRBJ2-7; D possibly corresponds to TRBD2 (6 bases). Germline V gene data show CDR1 as KGHSH and CDR2 as LQKENI. The CDR3 consists of 15 residues. The ends were cut back, 0 bases at V and 6 bases at J, with 15 bases in the middle. CDR3 coding DNA: TGTGCCAGCTCACCACCGATGTACCGGGGAGGCGAGCAGTACTTC. This codes for CASSPPMYRGGEQYF.

Judged by abundance, this clonotype is medium-sized (0.01 to 0.1%). The V gene is TRBV28, the J gene TRBJ1-1; D not resolved. V dropped 5 bases and J dropped 5 bases, with 15 bases sitting between them. The V gene's germline CDR1 is MDHEN and CDR2 SYDVKM. The CDR3 runs to 14 residues. This chain's CDR3 is CASSPAGSGTEAFF. Written as DNA, the CDR3 is TGTGCCAGCAGTCCCGCGGGGAGCGGGACTGAAGCTTTCTTT.

This clonotype is deemed medium-sized. The rearrangement uses TRBV7-6 and TRBJ1-4; 7 bases are a match to TRBD1. The CDR3 contains 14 residues. V lost 5 bases to trimming and J lost 7 bases; unmatched junction nucleotides: 7. From germline, CDR1 is SGHVS and CDR2 FNYEAQ. The CDR3 region has the DNA TGTGCCAGCAGCGCGTCGACAGGGAGTGAAAAACTGTTTTTT. It yields the protein CASSASTGSEKLFF.

In this sample, this clonotype is medium-sized. CDR3 sequence: CSVELRHEQFF. CDR3 nucleotides: TGCAGCGTTGAATTACGGCATGAGCAGTTCTTC. The chain couples TRBV29-1 to TRBJ2-1; D uncertain. V was cut by 2 bases and J by 8 bases, with 7 bases left in between. Germline V lookup: CDR1 SQVTM, CDR2 ANQGSEA. The CDR3 is 11 residues long.

This clonotype counts as medium-sized (0.01 to 0.1%). The gene calls are TRBV20-1 and TRBJ1-6, with 9 bases fitting TRBD1. Germline V CDR1 and CDR2: DFQATT, SNEGSKA (reference sequence). The ends lost 4 bases at V and 10 bases at J; junction bases unmatched: 8. The CDR3 loop spans 14 amino acids. Here the CDR3 DNA reads TGCAGTGCTACTCGGGACAGGGTGGACTCACCCCTCCACTTT. Translating gives CSATRDRVDSPLHF.

This clonotype is labeled medium-sized (0.01 to 0.1%). The V gene is TRBV19, the J gene TRBJ1-5; D gene ambiguous. Germline V gives CDR1 LNHDA, CDR2 SQIVND (reference sequence). Trimming removed 7 bases from V and 3 bases from J, with 13 bases in between. The CDR3 extends over 14 amino acids. CDR3 in DNA: TGTGCCAGTAACGAACGCGTAAACAATCAGCCCCAGCATTTT. It specifies CASNERVNNQPQHF. Using reference TRBV19 and TRBJ1-5 for the parts outside the CDR3, the full variable domain is DGGITQSPKYLFRKEGQNVTLSCEQNLNHDAMYWYRQDPGQGLRLIYYSQIVNDFQKGDIAEGYSVSREKKESFPLTVTSAQKNPTAFYLCASNERVNNQPQHFGDGTRLSIL.

By share, this clonotype counts as medium-sized. The rearrangement joins TRBV28 to TRBJ2-7; TRBD2 agrees at 7 bases. The ends lost 5 bases at V and 0 bases at J; junction bases unmatched: 4. CDR1 is MDHEN and CDR2 is SYDVKM in the germline V gene. The CDR3 is made up of 14 amino acids. The CDR3 reads CASSGGRASYEQYF. The DNA of the CDR3 is TGTGCCAGCAGTGGTGGGAGGGCCTCCTACGAGCAGTACTTC.

This clonotype is labeled as medium-sized (0.01 to 0.1%). The chain carries TRBV29-1 and TRBJ2-5; D remains ambiguous. V was clipped by 4 bases and J by 1 base, with 10 bases between them. This CDR3 has 13 amino acids. Germline CDR1 SQVTM, CDR2 ANQGSEA. Here the CDR3 DNA reads TGCAGCGTTGCGGCAGGAGCCCAAGAGACCCAGTACTTC. This translates into CSVAAGAQETQYF. The full variable domain, with the rest looked up from reference TRBV29-1 and TRBJ2-5, is SAVISQKPSRDICQRGTSLTIQCQVDSQVTMMFWYRQQPGQSLTLIATANQGSEATYESGFVIDKFPISRPNLTFSTLTVSNMSPEDSSIYLCSVAAGAQETQYFGPGTRLLVL.

This clonotype was recorded at least ten times. The chain uses TRBV6-4 and TRBJ2-1, with 9 bases fitting TRBD1. The CDR3 totals 15 residues. J gave up 0 bases and V 4 bases, and 1 base lay outside the gene matches. Germline CDR1 MRHNA, CDR2 SNTAGT. CDR3 protein: CASSGGQGSYNEQFF. CDR3 sequence (DNA): TGTGCCAGCAGTGGGGGACAGGGCTCCTACAATGAGCAGTTCTTC.

This clonotype is categorized as medium-sized (0.01 to 0.1%). The chain combines TRBV5-1 with TRBJ2-3, with no clear D. The V end lost 4 bases, the J end lost 6 bases, and 9 bases lay between the germline ends. This CDR3 is 12 amino acids long. The germline CDR1 and CDR2 sequences are SGHRS and YFSETQ. The CDR3 coding sequence is TGCGCCAGCAGCCCCGACGGGGATACGCAGTATTTT. This translates into CASSPDGDTQYF.

A note on this clonotype: This may arise from a read error, as a much more abundant clone is one base away. The V gene is TRBV20-1, the J gene TRBJ1-2; possibly TRBD1 for D (5 bases). CDR3 length: 9 amino acids. V lost 3 bases, J lost 14 bases, and 10 bases lay in between. Germline CDR1 and CDR2: DFQATT and SNEGSKA (reference sequence). The CDR3 sequence: CSARTVGTF. The CDR3 coding sequence is TGCAGTGCTAGGACAGTGGGGACCTTC.

This clonotype came up many times. CDR3 loop: CASSLPSGLTDTQYF. CDR3 DNA: TGTGCCAGCAGTTTACCTAGCGGGTTGACAGATACGCAGTATTTT. The chain joins TRBV28 to TRBJ2-3; 8 bases agree with TRBD2. The CDR3 length is 15 residues. The germline gives CDR1 MDHEN, CDR2 SYDVKM. V lost 2 bases, J lost 3 bases, and 4 bases stayed unmatched.